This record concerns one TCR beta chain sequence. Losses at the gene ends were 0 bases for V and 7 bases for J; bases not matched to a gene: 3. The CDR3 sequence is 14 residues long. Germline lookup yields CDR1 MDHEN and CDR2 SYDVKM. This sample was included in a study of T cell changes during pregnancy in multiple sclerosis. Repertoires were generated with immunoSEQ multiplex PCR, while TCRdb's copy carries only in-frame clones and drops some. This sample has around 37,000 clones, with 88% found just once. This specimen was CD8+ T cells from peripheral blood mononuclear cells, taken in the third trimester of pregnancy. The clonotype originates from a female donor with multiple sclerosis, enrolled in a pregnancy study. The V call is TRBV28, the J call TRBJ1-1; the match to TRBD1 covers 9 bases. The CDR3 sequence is CASSLWGQGFEAFF. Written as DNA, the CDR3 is TGTGCCAGCAGTTTATGGGGACAGGGATTTGAAGCTTTCTTT.